Below, 17 T cell receptor beta chains from the same sample are listed, as sequenced in a study of blood T cells in healthy people across ages. A second PCR of about 7 to 12 cycles used a sample-barcoded 5' primer and a J-beta primer mix. Each CDR3 protein is one row after TCRdb ran MiXCR on the 5' RACE reads. The sample carries some 1.8 million distinct CDR3 sequences, 30% to 40% recorded once. The sequenced sample consisted of blood. Receptors were obtained from a human donor in good health.

This clonotype occurred many times. This sequence joins TRBV20-1 and TRBJ2-7; possible D gene TRBD1, 6 bases. The CDR3 runs 12 residues. V gave up 5 bases and J gave up 1 base, with 9 bases separating them. Germline V gene lookup returns CDR1 DFQATT and CDR2 SNEGSKA (reference sequence). Written as DNA, the CDR3 is TGCAGTGCTCACAGGGAGTCCTACGAGCAGTACTTC. Protein: CSAHRESYEQYF.

This clonotype was counted only a few times. This rearrangement joins TRBV12-3 or TRBV12-4 to TRBJ2-7; D might be TRBD2 (6 bases). The CDR3 length is 13 residues. Trimming pared 2 bases from V and 6 bases from J, leaving 11 bases between. The CDR3 here is CASSLLALGEQYF. The DNA for the CDR3 is TGTGCCAGCAGTTTACTAGCGCTCGGCGAGCAGTACTTC.

The rearrangement links TRBV27 to TRBJ1-2, with D possibly being TRBD1 (5 bases). The CDR3 loop spans 12 amino acids. The ends were cut back, 4 bases at V and 8 bases at J, with 11 bases in the middle. Per germline, CDR1 MNHEY and CDR2 SMNVEV (reference sequence). CDR3 region: CASSSSGMGYTF. CDR3 coding DNA: TGTGCCAGCAGTTCATCAGGGATGGGCTACACCTTC.

Note on this clonotype: One end of the junction does not line up with germline, which may come from a read error. This rearrangement joins TRBV4-1 to TRBJ2-5; TRBD1 might be the D (5 bases). Germline values: CDR1 MGHRA, CDR2 YSYEKL. This CDR3 spans 16 amino acids. The CDR3 DNA sequence: TGCGCCAGCAGCCAAGCCCCGACAGTGGCTCAAGGGACCCAGTACTTC. It is translated as CASSQAPTVAQGTQYF.

The table lists this clonotype with a few counts. This chain uses TRBV4-1 with TRBJ2-1; D remains ambiguous. With the DNA end fitting TRBJ2-7 better, the J assignment may be wrong. CDR3 size: 14 residues. Germline CDR1 and CDR2: MGHRA and YSYEKL. CDR3: CASSSPVSYNEQYF. CDR3 nucleotide sequence: TGCGCCTCAAGCAGCCCGGTCTCCTACAATGAGCAGTACTTC.

The chain carries TRBV4-1 and TRBJ1-2; the D gene is possibly TRBD1 (5 bases). The V end lost 1 base, the J end lost 2 bases, and 23 bases lay between the germline ends. Germline CDR1 reads MGHRA; CDR2 reads YSYEKL. This CDR3 region has 19 residues. CDR3 nucleotide sequence: TGCGCCAGCAGCCAAGTTCAGGAAGTAAGGGGAGGATCGAACTATGGCTACACCTTC. Protein: CASSQVQEVRGGSNYGYTF.

This chain uses TRBV27 with TRBJ2-6; D is unresolved. Trimming took off 4 bases at V and 0 bases at J, with 10 bases between the two ends. There are 16 residues in the CDR3. Germline V gene data show CDR1 as MNHEY and CDR2 as SMNVEV (reference sequence). CDR3 amino acids: CASSSRTVSGANVLTF. Written as DNA, the CDR3 is TGTGCCAGCAGTTCACGGACGGTCTCTGGGGCCAACGTCCTGACTTTC.

The V and J genes are TRBV7-2 and TRBJ2-1; D gene uncertain. CDR1 and CDR2 (germline): SGHTA, FQGNSA. The CDR3 contains 15 residues. V lost 3 bases and J 12 bases, leaving 21 bases between the germline ends. CDR3 bases: TGTGCCAGCAGCTTTAGTTTTTGGGCCGAGTCTGGGCAGTTCTTC. Translating gives CASSFSFWAESGQFF.

This clonotype appeared a few times. The chain recombines TRBV6-2 or TRBV6-3 with TRBJ2-1; 8 bases align to TRBD2. The CDR3 totals 15 residues. Trimming took 6 bases from V and 2 from J; bases not matched to a gene: 6. Germline loops: CDR1 MNHEY, CDR2 SVGEGT. Here the CDR3 DNA reads TGTGCCAGCAGCCGCCGGGGGGGTCCCTACAATGAGCAGTTCTTC. Encoded protein: CASSRRGGPYNEQFF.

This clonotype was seen a single time. The CDR3 DNA is TGCGCCAGCAGCTTCCCAGGGGGGAGCACCGGGGAGCTGTTTTTT. Translation: CASSFPGGSTGELFF. The rearrangement joins TRBV5-1 to TRBJ2-2; D is possibly TRBD1 (7 bases). Between the trimmed V and J ends, which lost 2 bases and 4 bases, there was a span of 12 bases. CDR1 is SGHRS, CDR2 YFSETQ, per germline. CDR3 length: 15 residues.

This clonotype showed up just a few times. For the CDR3, the DNA is TGTGCCAGCAGCATGAGCAGGGGGCAGGGTCAGCCCCAGCATTTT. It yields the protein CASSMSRGQGQPQHF. This chain links TRBV7-2 with TRBJ1-5; 8 bases align to TRBD1. Germline CDR1 and CDR2: SGHTA and FQGNSA. Trimming removed 5 bases from V and 6 bases from J; junction bases left unmatched: 9. CDR3 length equals 15 residues.

The chain uses TRBV9 and TRBJ2-3, with 10 bases lining up with TRBD2. CDR1 is SGDLS, CDR2 YYNGEE, per germline. V was pared by 0 bases and J by 3 bases, with 4 bases of the junction left unmatched. The CDR3 has 16 amino acids. CDR3 amino acids: CASSVEAGGETDTQYF. The DNA of the CDR3 is TGTGCCAGCAGCGTAGAAGCGGGGGGGGAGACAGATACGCAGTATTTT.

This clonotype came up a few times. The rearrangement joins TRBV10-3 to TRBJ2-7; 9 bases line up with TRBD1. Per germline, CDR1 ENHRY and CDR2 SYGVKD. The CDR3 is made up of 13 amino acids. V shed 11 bases and J 3 bases; nucleotides not matched to a gene: 8. The CDR3 DNA reads TGTGCCCTTAGCCGGGACAGGGACTACGAGCAGTACTTC. It encodes CALSRDRDYEQYF.

The gene calls are TRBV20-1 and TRBJ1-5; 10 bases align to TRBD1. This CDR3 spans 13 amino acids. J lost 4 bases, V lost 6 bases, and 3 bases had no gene match. Germline CDR1 reads DFQATT; CDR2 reads SNEGSKA (reference sequence). The CDR3 coding sequence is TGCAGTGCCGAGGGACAGGGGAATCAGCCCCAGCATTTT. It specifies CSAEGQGNQPQHF.

Details on this clonotype: The limits of the CDR3 on the DNA are not certain, so only TCRdb's listed CDR3 is given. The chain uses TRBV4-3 and TRBJ2-2; the D call TRBD1 from the table was never checked on the DNA. Germline V gene lookup returns CDR1 LGHNA and CDR2 YSLEER. The length of the CDR3 is 20 amino acids, counting both ends. CDR3 sequence reads: CASSHSWGTRETQYFGELFF.

This chain connects TRBV12-3 or TRBV12-4 to TRBJ2-5, with a tentative D call TRBD1 (6 bases). This CDR3 region has 13 residues. Deletions cut 6 bases from V and 11 bases from J, with 19 bases between. The CDR3 loop reads CASSQGQNYKQYF. The CDR3 bases are TGTGCCAGCAGCCAAGGACAGAACTACAAGCAGTACTTC.

This chain joins TRBV7-2 and TRBJ2-1; D remains unclear. CDR1 is SGHTA, CDR2 FQGNSA, per germline. The CDR3 has 15 residues. Trimming removed 0 bases from V and 6 bases from J, with 12 bases in between. The CDR3 region is CASSLAFSLINEQFF. The CDR3, as DNA: TGTGCCAGCAGCTTAGCGTTTAGTCTCATCAATGAGCAGTTCTTC.